The 2 T cell receptor beta chains given below trace back to one sample, sequenced in a study of cytomegalovirus exposure and HLA in healthy donors. It was with 60 Vbeta and 13 Jbeta primers that the PCR ran. Measured with immunoSEQ multiplex PCR; TCRdb has only the in-frame clones, and not every one. The sample gives about 120,000 clones, around 75% of which show up once; over 1.5% is in the top ten. Sequencing used PBMCs. The source is a woman aged 18-29 years in good health and CMV-seronegative.

Only one count was recorded for this clone. J is TRBJ2-1 and V is TRBV5-4, with 8 bases aligning to TRBD2. This CDR3 has 14 residues. Germline lookup yields CDR1 SGHNT and CDR2 YYREEE (reference sequence). Trimming took 4 bases from V and 6 from J; bases not matched to a gene: 6. The CDR3 DNA sequence: TGTGCCAGCAGCCGACTAGCGAGAACCAATGAGCAGTTCTTC. This codes for CASSRLARTNEQFF.

A few counts support this clone. The CDR3 loop is CASREEGPRETQYF. Written as DNA, the CDR3 is TGTGCCAGCAGGGAGGAGGGACCGCGAGAGACCCAGTACTTC. The chain joins TRBV2 to TRBJ2-5, with D maybe TRBD2 (6 bases). The V end was cut by 6 bases, the J end by 4 bases, with 15 bases between. The CDR3 extends over 14 amino acids. Germline CDR1 reads SNHLY; CDR2 reads FYNNEI.